Detailed here is one T cell receptor (beta chain). Its matching antigen is unknown. The V segment lost 3 bases and the J segment 4 bases; nucleotides outside the gene matches: 7. This CDR3 has 15 residues. Germline values: CDR1 SGHAT, CDR2 FQDESV (reference sequence). This sample stems from a study of glioma-infiltrating T cells after dendritic cell vaccination. About the research overall: At biweekly intervals, patients got three intradermal dendritic cell vaccine injections. Study-level findings and limits: Survival was not directly related to TCR clonality in these patients. Only a small number of patients had complete blood and tumor samples.

Data came from immunoSEQ multiplex PCR; TCRdb stores just in-frame clones and leaves some out. Here the sample spans around 37,000 clones, 70% to 85% being singletons. This TCR was recovered from a human donor with glioblastoma. The J gene is TRBJ2-7, the V gene TRBV11-1, with 9 bases that match TRBD2. The starting material was blood, obtained before dendritic cell vaccination. The CDR3 DNA reads as TGTGCCAGCAGCTTCATTAGCGGGAGAGAATACGAGCAGTACTTC. Protein product: CASSFISGREYEQYF.